The 26 T cell receptor beta chains below were found in one sample sequenced in a study of blood T cell repertoires in COVID-19. Clones were sequenced by immunoSEQ multiplex PCR, and TCRdb holds only the in-frame ones, with some missing. This table holds around 200,000 clones, 85% found once. Input material: PBMCs or T cells enriched from blood (not recorded which). All receptors come from a middle-aged man who had recovered from COVID-19.

The chain joins TRBV7-2 to TRBJ1-4, with a tentative D call TRBD1 (6 bases). There are 15 residues in the CDR3. V lost 0 bases to trimming and J lost 8 bases, with 13 bases between them. Germline V CDR1 and CDR2: SGHTA, FQGNSA. The CDR3: CASSLAGQHTEKLFF. The CDR3 coding sequence is TGTGCCAGCAGCTTAGCCGGACAGCATACAGAAAAACTGTTTTTT.

This chain uses TRBV5-1 with TRBJ1-1; TRBD1 agrees at 9 bases. CDR1 is SGHRS, CDR2 YFSETQ, per germline. The V gene end was trimmed by 0 bases and the J gene end by 3 bases; junction bases not matched to a gene: 12. There are 18 residues in the CDR3. The CDR3 protein is CASSLVGQGELADTEAFF. Here the CDR3 DNA reads TGCGCCAGCAGCTTGGTGGGACAGGGAGAACTGGCGGACACTGAAGCTTTCTTT.

V gene TRBV12-3 or TRBV12-4 combines with J gene TRBJ2-7; TRBD1 is a possible D gene (6 bases). V was cut by 5 bases and J by 2 bases, with 10 bases left in between. This CDR3 is 13 amino acids long. The CDR3, as DNA: TGTGCCAGCAGTGTCGGGACAACCTACGAGCAGTACTTC. Translating it yields CASSVGTTYEQYF.

V gene TRBV4-3 combines with J gene TRBJ2-7, with a possible D match to TRBD2 (6 bases). The CDR3 runs 13 residues. The V end lost 2 bases, the J end lost 5 bases, and 10 bases lay between the germline ends. The germline V gene has CDR1 LGHNA and CDR2 YSLEER. CDR3 sequence: CASSQWRGDEQYF. In nucleotides, the CDR3 is TGCGCCAGCAGCCAATGGAGGGGCGACGAGCAGTACTTC.

The chain employs TRBV6-1 and TRBJ2-5; the match to TRBD2 covers 8 bases. The CDR3 is made up of 18 amino acids. Germline trimming cut 4 bases from V and 7 bases from J; bases unmatched to any gene: 20. CDR1 is MNHNS, CDR2 SASEGT, per germline. CDR3 sequence (DNA): TGTGCCAGCAGTGCGATAAAGGGGCCGTTGCGGGAGGTGCGGACCCAGTACTTC. This codes for CASSAIKGPLREVRTQYF.

V is TRBV18 and J is TRBJ1-2; D may be TRBD1 (6 bases). Germline CDR1 KGHSH, CDR2 LQKENI. The CDR3 runs 14 residues. V shed 1 base and J shed 2 bases, with 8 bases lying between them. The DNA for the CDR3 is TGTGCCAGCTCACCACTACAGGGAAACTATGGCTACACCTTC. Translated, it gives CASSPLQGNYGYTF.

The gene calls are TRBV25-1 and TRBJ2-7; 7 nucleotides agree with TRBD1. Germline assignment: CDR1 MGHDK and CDR2 SYGVNS. The CDR3 consists of 13 residues. Trimming at V came to 6 bases and at J to 5 bases, leaving 7 bases not matched to a gene. Here the CDR3 reads CASRGYTGDEQYF. CDR3 coding DNA: TGTGCCAGCAGGGGGTACACAGGGGACGAGCAGTACTTC.

The CDR3 protein is CASTAGTGVSGELFF. For the CDR3, the DNA is TGTGCCAGCACGGCCGGGACAGGGGTTTCCGGGGAGCTGTTTTTT. This chain connects TRBV7-3 to TRBJ2-2; 10 bases are shared with TRBD1. Germline V gene data show CDR1 as SGHTA and CDR2 as FQGTGA. J gave up 6 bases and V 7 bases, and 8 bases lay outside the gene matches. The CDR3 is made up of 15 amino acids.

This chain joins TRBV19 and TRBJ1-1; 8 bases align to TRBD1. The CDR3 is 15 amino acids. V dropped 2 bases and J dropped 7; count of bases not matched to a gene: 9. Looked up from germline, CDR1 is LNHDA and CDR2 is SQIVND (reference sequence). For the CDR3, the DNA is TGTGCCAGTAGTATACGGGGAACAGGGGGTAATGAAGCTTTCTTT. This gives the protein CASSIRGTGGNEAFF.

The CDR3 spells CASSPYPTSGSRDEQYF. The CDR3 DNA follows: TGTGCCAGCAGCCCATACCCTACTAGCGGGAGTAGGGACGAGCAGTACTTC. The J gene is TRBJ2-7, the V gene TRBV5-4; 11 nucleotides agree with TRBD2. CDR3 length equals 17 residues. Looked up from germline, CDR1 is SGHNT and CDR2 is YYREEE (reference sequence). V was pared by 4 bases and J by 5 bases, with 14 bases of the junction left unmatched.

V gene TRBV28 combines with J gene TRBJ1-2; no firm D call. Germline-derived CDR1 and CDR2 are MDHEN and SYDVKM. V lost 8 bases and J 7 bases, leaving 17 bases between the germline ends. CDR3 length: 13 amino acids. This CDR3 reads CASRVGSGVGYTF. CDR3 DNA sequence: TGTGCCAGCCGGGTTGGGTCCGGTGTTGGCTACACCTTC.

The rearrangement uses TRBV6-4 and TRBJ2-1; 11 nucleotides align to TRBD2. J gave up 3 bases and V 6 bases, and 4 bases lay outside the gene matches. Germline values: CDR1 MRHNA, CDR2 SNTAGT. There are 15 residues in the CDR3. The CDR3 region is CASSPGLADYNEQFF. The DNA of the CDR3 is TGTGCCAGCAGCCCGGGACTAGCGGACTACAATGAGCAGTTCTTC.

The rearrangement links TRBV3-1 (or the pseudogene TRBV3-2) to TRBJ2-1; 7 bases map to TRBD2. This CDR3 contains 22 residues. The germline gives CDR1 LGHDT, CDR2 YNNKEL (reference sequence). V dropped 6 bases and J dropped 8; count of bases not matched to a gene: 34. In nucleotides, the CDR3 is TGTGCCAGCAGTCAAAAACGTAATAAACGTTTTCGGCCTAGCGGAAGGATCTATGAGCAGTTCTTC. This gives the protein CASSQKRNKRFRPSGRIYEQFF.

This chain connects TRBV7-9 to TRBJ2-6; TRBD2 matches at 7 bases. The CDR3 has 17 amino acids. With V trimmed by 5 bases and J by 4 bases, 11 bases remained unmatched. The germline gives CDR1 SEHNR, CDR2 FQNEAQ (reference sequence). The chain's CDR3 is CASSAREGIAGANVLTF. CDR3 DNA: TGTGCCAGCAGCGCCAGGGAGGGAATAGCGGGGGCCAACGTCCTGACTTTC.

The gene calls are TRBV9 and TRBJ1-1; 8 bases are a match to TRBD1. The CDR3 totals 14 residues. Germline-derived CDR1 and CDR2 are SGDLS and YYNGEE. J was trimmed by 2 bases and V by 4 bases; bases with no gene match: 4. The DNA of the CDR3 is TGTGCCAGCAGCATTGGGACAGGAAACACTGAAGCTTTCTTT. Translating gives CASSIGTGNTEAFF.

The chain has TRBV3-1 (or the pseudogene TRBV3-2) and TRBJ2-3, with 11 bases fitting TRBD2. The CDR3 has 15 amino acids. Per germline, CDR1 LGHDT and CDR2 YNNKEL (reference sequence). V was clipped by 5 bases and J by 4 bases; unmatched bases: 5. The CDR3 region has the DNA TGTGCCAGCAGCACGACTAGCGGGGCATCAGATACGCAGTATTTT. This codes for CASSTTSGASDTQYF.

The rearrangement joins TRBV5-4 to TRBJ2-1; 12 nucleotides line up with TRBD2. The junction had 7 bases not matched to a gene; V was cut back by 0 bases and J by 6 bases. The CDR3 totals 17 residues. CDR1 is SGHNT and CDR2 is YYREEE in the germline V gene (reference sequence). CDR3 DNA: TGTGCCAGCAGCTTGGAACTAGCGGGAGGAAAAGGCAATGAGCAGTTCTTC. It translates to CASSLELAGGKGNEQFF.

This clone appeared once. The rearrangement joins TRBV11-2 to TRBJ1-1; 10 bases align to TRBD1. Germline trimming cut 5 bases from V and 5 bases from J; bases unmatched to any gene: 14. CDR1 and CDR2 (germline): SGHAT, FQNNGV. The CDR3 has 17 residues. The CDR3 DNA reads TGTGCCAGCAGCCGATCTCCGGGACAGGGGAGACAGACTGAAGCTTTCTTT. Residues: CASSRSPGQGRQTEAFF.

This chain connects TRBV5-1 to TRBJ1-1; 7 nucleotides align to TRBD1. CDR3 size: 14 residues. Germline lookup yields CDR1 SGHRS and CDR2 YFSETQ. Trimming cost V 1 base and J 5 bases; bases outside gene matches: 5. The CDR3 reads CASSLRGPGTEAFF. The CDR3 DNA sequence: TGCGCCAGCAGCTTGAGGGGGCCCGGTACTGAAGCTTTCTTT.

The chain uses TRBV4-2 and TRBJ2-2; weak D call: TRBD1 (5 bases). Germline CDR1 is LGHNA and CDR2 is YNFKEQ. Deletions cut 0 bases from V and 2 bases from J, with 16 bases between. This CDR3 region has 18 residues. As DNA, the CDR3 is TGTGCCAGCAGCCAAGAGTCCGGCAGGGCCCAAAACACCGGGGAGCTGTTTTTT. It encodes CASSQESGRAQNTGELFF.

In nucleotides, the CDR3 is TGTGCCTGGAGTCAGACAGGGTCGGGTCAGCCCCAGCATTTT. Translated, it gives CAWSQTGSGQPQHF. The chain recombines TRBV30 with TRBJ1-5, with 7 positions matching TRBD1. This CDR3 region has 14 residues. The V gene end was trimmed by 2 bases and the J gene end by 6 bases; junction bases not matched to a gene: 7. Per the germline V gene, CDR1 is GTSNPN and CDR2 is SVGIG (reference sequence).

The chain is built from TRBV4-3 and TRBJ2-3, with 12 bases fitting TRBD2. The junction had 5 bases not matched to a gene; V was cut back by 3 bases and J by 4 bases. Germline CDR1 reads LGHNA; CDR2 reads YSLEER. The CDR3 has 16 amino acids. Here the CDR3 DNA reads TGCGCCAGCAGCCAGGACCTAGCGGGAGGGGCAGATACGCAGTATTTT. As protein: CASSQDLAGGADTQYF.

The chain uses TRBV6-5 and TRBJ1-3; 9 nucleotides align to TRBD1. Per the germline V gene, CDR1 is MNHEY and CDR2 is SVGAGI. V was clipped by 6 bases and J by 4 bases; unmatched bases: 4. The CDR3 length is 14 residues. The CDR3 DNA reads as TGTGCCAGCAGGACAGGGGGATCCGGAAACACCATATATTTT. It codes for CASRTGGSGNTIYF.

J is TRBJ1-3 and V is TRBV3-1 (or the pseudogene TRBV3-2), with D perhaps matching TRBD1 (5 bases). Looked up from germline, CDR1 is LGHDT and CDR2 is YNNKEL (reference sequence). V shed 4 bases and J shed 3 bases, with 10 bases lying between them. The length of the CDR3 is 14 residues. The CDR3 sequence: CASSRGTFGNTIYF. The CDR3 bases are TGTGCCAGCAGCCGAGGGACTTTTGGAAACACCATATATTTT.

The chain employs TRBV27 and TRBJ2-3; 14 nucleotides match TRBD2. CDR3 length: 16 residues. The V gene end was trimmed by 6 bases and the J gene end by 4 bases; junction bases not matched to a gene: 6. Germline assignment: CDR1 MNHEY and CDR2 SMNVEV (reference sequence). This CDR3 is CASSRTSGRPADTQYF. The CDR3 DNA reads TGTGCCAGCAGCCGGACTAGCGGGAGGCCGGCAGATACGCAGTATTTT.

In this sample, this clone turned up once. The germline gene is not matched at one end of the junction; a read error may be the cause. CDR3 residues: CASSVRTGGNSGELFF. The CDR3 coding sequence is TGTGCCAGCAGCGTTAGGACAGGGGGGAACTCCGGGGAGCTGTTTTTT. This chain joins TRBV9 and TRBJ2-2; TRBD1 aligns across 10 bases. This CDR3 is built from 16 residues. Germline CDR1 SGDLS, CDR2 YYNGEE. The variable domain in full, with the rest retrieved from reference TRBV9 and TRBJ2-2, is DSGVTQTPKHLITATGQRVTLRCSPRSGDLSVYWYQQSLDQGLQFLIQYYNGEERAKGNILERFSAQQFPDLHSELNLSSLELGDSALYFCASSVRTGGNSGELFFGEGSRLTVL.